The 27 T cell receptor beta chains listed next were all sequenced from one sample in a study of T cell responses to AZD1222 COVID-19 vaccine. Produced via immunoSEQ multiplex PCR; TCRdb's table is partial and in-frame only. The table shows more than 80,000 clones, with roughly 90% occurring only once. This sample comprised peripheral blood, obtained on day 0 of AZD1222 vaccination. Receptors originate from an adult in good health.

This clone came up a few times. The chain links TRBV30 to TRBJ2-1; 7 bases map to TRBD1. The CDR3 is made up of 13 amino acids. The germline CDR1 and CDR2 sequences are GTSNPN and SVGIG (reference sequence). V was pared by 0 bases and J by 8 bases, with 4 bases of the junction left unmatched. Written as DNA, the CDR3 is TGTGCCTGGAGTGTACAGGGGCGGTATGAGCAGTTCTTC. As protein: CAWSVQGRYEQFF.

The chain links TRBV6-5 to TRBJ2-7; TRBD1 is a possible D gene (6 bases). V shed 4 bases and J shed 3 bases, with 19 bases lying between them. CDR3 size: 16 residues. Germline loops: CDR1 MNHEY, CDR2 SVGAGI. CDR3 bases: TGTGCCAGCAGTTCCGCGTCGACAGGAGACTTCTACGAGCAGTACTTC. This codes for CASSSASTGDFYEQYF.

The J gene is TRBJ2-7, the V gene TRBV15; 7 bases are shared with TRBD2. Germline lookup yields CDR1 LNHNV and CDR2 YYDKDF (reference sequence). This CDR3 is built from 18 residues. Unmatched junction bases numbered 14, after V lost 0 bases and J lost 3 bases. Here the CDR3 DNA reads TGTGCCACCAGCAGAGATCTTCTCCGGACTAGGTCTGACTACGAGCAGTACTTC. It yields the protein CATSRDLLRTRSDYEQYF.

The chain has TRBV28 and TRBJ2-1; TRBD1 aligns across 9 bases. From germline, CDR1 is MDHEN and CDR2 SYDVKM. This CDR3 contains 15 residues. With V trimmed by 4 bases and J by 0 bases, 1 base remained unmatched. The chain's CDR3 is CASSWGQGSYNEQFF. CDR3 DNA sequence: TGTGCCAGCAGTTGGGGACAGGGCTCCTACAATGAGCAGTTCTTC. Full variable domain (rest looked up from reference TRBV28 and TRBJ2-1): DVKVTQSSRYLVKRTGEKVFLECVQDMDHENMFWYRQDPGLGLRLIYFSYDVKMKEKGDIPEGYSVSREKKERFSLILESASTNQTSMYLCASSWGQGSYNEQFFGPGTRLTVL.

The CDR3 nucleotides are TGTGCCAGCAGTAACAATCAGCCCCAGCATTTT. It yields the protein CASSNNQPQHF. J is TRBJ1-5 and V is TRBV28; D not resolved. V lost 5 bases and J lost 3, with 2 bases in between. Germline V gene lookup returns CDR1 MDHEN and CDR2 SYDVKM. This CDR3 region has 11 residues. Drawing the rest from reference TRBV28 and TRBJ1-5, the complete variable domain is DVKVTQSSRYLVKRTGEKVFLECVQDMDHENMFWYRQDPGLGLRLIYFSYDVKMKEKGDIPEGYSVSREKKERFSLILESASTNQTSMYLCASSNNQPQHFGDGTRLSIL.

The chain is built from TRBV6-5 and TRBJ1-1, with TRBD1 as a possible D gene (5 bases). From germline, CDR1 is MNHEY and CDR2 SVGAGI. This CDR3 has 12 amino acids. Trimming pared 9 bases from V and 6 bases from J, leaving 14 bases between. CDR3 in DNA: TGTGCCAGTGGGGGAGGGATCGCTGAAGCTTTCTTT. The encoded protein is CASGGGIAEAFF.

The CDR3 loop reads CASSLFLGEPLHF. CDR3 DNA: TGTGCCAGCAGCTTGTTCCTAGGCGAGCCCCTCCACTTT. The rearrangement links TRBV5-5 to TRBJ1-6; unclear D gene. The CDR3 runs to 13 residues. V was cut by 1 base and J by 13 bases, with 12 bases left in between. Germline CDR1 is SGHKS and CDR2 is YYEKEE (reference sequence).

The chain employs TRBV6-1 and TRBJ1-2, with a possible D match to TRBD1 (5 bases). The CDR3 is 13 amino acids. Germline CDR1 and CDR2: MNHNS and SASEGT. With 2 bases removed from V and 2 bases from J, the gap between germline ends came to 6 bases. The CDR3 spells CASSEWGNYGYTF. In DNA form, the CDR3 reads TGTGCCAGCAGTGAATGGGGGAACTATGGCTACACCTTC.

The chain has TRBV19 and TRBJ2-7; possibly TRBD2 for D (7 bases). Germline CDR1 is LNHDA and CDR2 is SQIVND (reference sequence). Trimming pared 4 bases from V and 6 bases from J, leaving 16 bases between. The CDR3 is 14 residues long. The CDR3 DNA sequence: TGTGCCAGTAGTACACAGGGAGGGGACGGCGAGCAGTACTTC. Translated: CASSTQGGDGEQYF.

This sequence joins TRBV5-1 and TRBJ1-2; D is perhaps TRBD1 (6 bases). Trimming shortened V by 6 bases and J by 6 bases, and 24 bases separated the two germline ends. The germline V gene encodes CDR1 SGHRS and CDR2 YFSETQ. The CDR3 loop spans 16 amino acids. CDR3 region: CASTPLLRGRVDGYTF. The CDR3 nucleotides read TGCGCCAGCACCCCACTCCTCCGGGGGCGAGTCGATGGCTACACCTTC.

The chain carries TRBV11-2 and TRBJ2-1; TRBD2 matches 11 bases. This CDR3 has 17 amino acids. Per the germline V gene, CDR1 is SGHAT and CDR2 is FQNNGV. The junction had 12 bases not matched to a gene; V was cut back by 1 base and J by 10 bases. The CDR3 bases are TGTGCCAGCAGCTTAGTCCCGGGACTAGCGGAACCCTGGGAGCAGTTCTTC. This codes for CASSLVPGLAEPWEQFF.

The chain combines TRBV5-1 with TRBJ1-2; 7 bases are shared with TRBD1. The ends lost 2 bases at V and 7 bases at J; junction bases unmatched: 5. Germline CDR1 and CDR2: SGHRS and YFSETQ. The CDR3 spans 13 residues. The DNA for the CDR3 is TGCGCCAGCAGCTTCGAGGGGGCCCCTGGCTACACCTTC. Translating it yields CASSFEGAPGYTF.

The chain joins TRBV5-4 to TRBJ1-6, with D perhaps matching TRBD1 (5 bases). CDR3 length equals 14 residues. Per the germline V gene, CDR1 is SGHNT and CDR2 is YYREEE (reference sequence). V dropped 5 bases and J dropped 7 bases, with 13 bases sitting between them. CDR3 in amino acids: CASRTGLENSPLHF. The CDR3 coding sequence is TGTGCCAGCAGAACGGGACTGGAGAATTCACCCCTCCACTTT.

This sequence joins TRBV5-5 and TRBJ1-1; D ambiguous. Trimming took off 0 bases at V and 6 bases at J, with 15 bases between the two ends. The CDR3 consists of 15 residues. Germline CDR1 reads SGHKS; CDR2 reads YYEKEE (reference sequence). The CDR3 DNA is TGTGCCAGCAGCTTGGTTGAGGCGGCCCGGGCTGAAGCTTTCTTT. Residues: CASSLVEAARAEAFF.

This clone showed up just a few times. The genes are TRBV5-1 and TRBJ2-1; the D is unclear. Germline assignment: CDR1 SGHRS and CDR2 YFSETQ. The CDR3 spans 15 residues. V was cut by 0 bases and J by 4 bases, with 11 bases left in between. CDR3 in DNA: TGCGCCAGCAGCTTGGACCTTCACAGTTACAATGAGCAGTTCTTC. Protein product: CASSLDLHSYNEQFF.

The rearrangement joins TRBV11-2 to TRBJ2-7, with D possibly called TRBD1 or TRBD2 (5 bases each). CDR3 length: 13 amino acids. Per germline, CDR1 SGHAT and CDR2 FQNNGV. The ends were cut back, 6 bases at V and 3 bases at J, with 12 bases in the middle. CDR3 in DNA: TGTGCCAGCAGATTGTGGGACGGCTACGAGCAGTACTTC. It is translated as CASRLWDGYEQYF.

The rearrangement joins TRBV6-5 to TRBJ2-3; the match to TRBD2 covers 8 bases. V shed 4 bases, J shed 6 bases, and the junction held 9 bases outside the gene matches. In germline, CDR1 is MNHEY, CDR2 SVGAGI. The CDR3 contains 15 residues. CDR3: CASSSPAGEADTQYF. The CDR3 bases are TGTGCCAGCAGTTCCCCAGCGGGAGAGGCGGATACGCAGTATTTT.

The CDR3 sequence is CAIRGGAYNEQFF. The CDR3, as DNA: TGTGCCATCAGGGGTGGGGCCTACAATGAGCAGTTCTTC. This sequence joins TRBV10-3 and TRBJ2-1; D is unclear. Per germline, CDR1 ENHRY and CDR2 SYGVKD. V was cut by 6 bases and J by 2 bases, with 8 bases left in between. This CDR3 comprises 13 residues.

The chain carries TRBV3-1 (or the pseudogene TRBV3-2) and TRBJ2-7; 12 bases match TRBD2. Germline CDR1 reads LGHDT; CDR2 reads YNNKEL (reference sequence). CDR3 length: 16 amino acids. Losses at the gene ends were 0 bases for V and 5 bases for J; bases not matched to a gene: 5. The CDR3 region is CASSQETSGSNDEQYF. The CDR3 DNA follows: TGTGCCAGCAGCCAAGAGACTAGCGGGAGTAACGACGAGCAGTACTTC.

This clone occurred a few times. The chain couples TRBV9 to TRBJ2-3; D perhaps matches TRBD1 (6 bases). The CDR3 length is 14 residues. Germline V gene lookup returns CDR1 SGDLS and CDR2 YYNGEE. Trimming took off 4 bases at V and 5 bases at J, with 14 bases between the two ends. CDR3 nucleotide sequence: TGTGCCAGCAGCTACCACAGGGCCGAAGATACGCAGTATTTT. It yields the protein CASSYHRAEDTQYF.

The chain uses TRBV14 and TRBJ2-1, with D hard to call. The germline V gene has CDR1 SGHDN and CDR2 FVKESK. V lost 3 bases and J lost 0, with 9 bases in between. This CDR3 spans 15 amino acids. This CDR3 is CASSHGWGSYNEQFF. CDR3 DNA sequence: TGTGCCAGCAGCCACGGGTGGGGCTCCTACAATGAGCAGTTCTTC.

The chain uses TRBV5-6 and TRBJ2-1, with D possibly matching TRBD1 (6 bases). The germline V and J ends were trimmed by 2 bases and 4 bases, with 13 bases remaining between them. This CDR3 region has 15 residues. Germline V gene sequence: CDR1 SGHDT, CDR2 YYEEEE. CDR3 in amino acids: CASSFADRRYNEQFF. The DNA of the CDR3 is TGTGCCAGCAGCTTCGCCGACAGGCGTTACAATGAGCAGTTCTTC.

This clone was observed a handful of times. The chain has TRBV27 and TRBJ1-5, with 8 bases fitting TRBD1. V shed 7 bases, J shed 7 bases, and the junction held 6 bases outside the gene matches. The CDR3 is made up of 13 amino acids. Per the germline V gene, CDR1 is MNHEY and CDR2 is SMNVEV (reference sequence). CDR3: CASTTGENQPQHF. CDR3 DNA: TGTGCCAGCACGACAGGGGAAAACCAGCCCCAGCATTTT.

Written as DNA, the CDR3 is TGTGCCAGCAGCCAAGTACAACTAGCGGAAACAGATACGCAGTATTTT. This sequence encodes CASSQVQLAETDTQYF. This chain links TRBV4-2 with TRBJ2-3, with 8 bases that match TRBD2. Germline CDR1 reads LGHNA; CDR2 reads YNFKEQ. The CDR3 spans 16 residues. Losses at the gene ends were 1 base for V and 3 bases for J; bases not matched to a gene: 6.

The chain recombines TRBV3-1 (or the pseudogene TRBV3-2) with TRBJ1-1, with D uncertain. The germline V gene encodes CDR1 LGHDT and CDR2 YNNKEL (reference sequence). The CDR3 loop spans 14 amino acids. V lost 3 bases, J lost 2 bases, and 10 bases lay in between. The CDR3 nucleotides are TGTGCCAGCAGCCAGAAAGTTCATAACACTGAAGCTTTCTTT. Protein: CASSQKVHNTEAFF.

The rearrangement links TRBV10-3 to TRBJ2-1; 9 nucleotides match TRBD2. Trimming at V came to 7 bases and at J to 0 bases, leaving 7 bases not matched to a gene. This CDR3 is 16 amino acids long. Germline CDR1 ENHRY, CDR2 SYGVKD. The CDR3 DNA reads TGTGCCATCAAAGAGGGTAGCGGGAGCTCCTACAATGAGCAGTTCTTC. Translation: CAIKEGSGSSYNEQFF.

This clone came up a few times. This rearrangement joins TRBV7-3 to TRBJ2-7, with 7 positions matching TRBD2. Germline CDR1 SGHTA, CDR2 FQGTGA. The CDR3 spans 14 residues. The ends lost 2 bases at V and 2 bases at J; junction bases unmatched: 3. CDR3 DNA: TGTGCCAGCAGCTTAGGCGGGAGTCCCTACGAGCAGTACTTC. Translation: CASSLGGSPYEQYF.